This entry is about one TCR beta chain. From germline, CDR1 is MNHNY and CDR2 SVGAGI (reference sequence). The junction had 3 bases not matched to a gene; V was cut back by 7 bases and J by 6 bases. The CDR3 is 13 residues long. Source study methods: Reference gene primers were amplified, and this amplification served to estimate nucleated cell counts. Profiled with immunoSEQ multiplex PCR; TCRdb holds only in-frame clones, not every one. Clone size and V and J calls were adopted from that table, with D and trimming inferred from the DNA. Found here are about 150,000 clones, roughly 90% of them singletons; the top ten hold 0.95% to 1.5%. Participants were placed into cohorts based on the clinical history they reported. These data belong to a study of blood T cell repertoires in COVID-19. Study-level information: The United States, Italy and Spain provided the acute and convalescent COVID-19 samples.

The V call is TRBV6-6, the J call TRBJ1-6; 7 nucleotides match TRBD1. Sequencing input: PBMCs or T cells enriched from blood (not recorded which). This sequence originates from a woman in her 30s with acute COVID-19. The CDR3 sequence is CASMGQTNSPLHF. For the CDR3, the DNA is TGTGCCAGCATGGGACAGACTAATTCACCCCTCCACTTT.